These T cell receptor beta chains were read from a single sample in a study of T-cell memory formation after mild COVID-19. A single record per CDR3 protein comes from TCRdb applying MiXCR to the 5' RACE reads. This table holds some 260,000 distinct CDR3 sequences, about 15% found once. The sample consisted of PBMCs or a T cell subset sorted from them (not recorded which). The receptors were sampled from a man between 18 and 35 years old who had mild COVID-19 (a few samples of this study predate the infection). Cell type and time point are not known. The CDR3 runs from the conserved cysteine through the conserved F or W. Fields, in order: J gene, D gene, V gene, clone size, CDR3 DNA, CDR3 protein. A D gene is named only where the DNA matches it firmly. Expanded clones get a size class; other rows say once, few or many, or leave the size out.

>TRBJ1-2|NA|TRBV7-2|NA
TGTGCCAGCAGCCCCGGACATAACTATGGCTACACCTTC
CASSPGHNYGYTF
>TRBJ1-2|NA|TRBV12-3/TRBV12-4|NA
TGTGCCAGCAGTTTAGTAGCGGCTGGCTACACCTTC
CASSLVAAGYTF
>TRBJ1-1|NA|TRBV3-1|NA
TGTGCCAGCAGCTATCCGGGACTCATGAACACTGAAGCTTTCTTT
CASSYPGLMNTEAFF
>TRBJ2-5|TRBD2|TRBV20-1|many
TGCAGTGCTCCGCGGGGGGCTGAAGAGACCCAGTACTTC
CSAPRGAEETQYF
>TRBJ2-1|TRBD2|TRBV30|NA
TGTGCCTGGTCTTTGGGACTAGCGGGGGGAGGGGCTGAGCAGTTCTTC
CAWSLGLAGGGAEQFF
>TRBJ2-3|TRBD2|TRBV20-1|NA
TGCAGTGCTAGAGGAACTAGCGGGGAGGCAGATACGCAGTATTTT
CSARGTSGEADTQYF
>TRBJ2-5|NA|TRBV7-2|NA
TGTGCCAGCAGCTCGGGACCGCAAGAGACCCAGTACTTC
CASSSGPQETQYF
>TRBJ2-1|NA|TRBV7-2|NA
TGTGCCAGCAGCTTAGGCCCTTCTTTTGGGGAAAGCTCCTACAATGAGCAGTTCTTC
CASSLGPSFGESSYNEQFF
>TRBJ1-6|TRBD1|TRBV7-2|NA
TGTGCCAGCAGCTTAGCCGCAGGGGGAGGCGGTTCACCCCTCCACTTT
CASSLAAGGGGSPLHF
>TRBJ1-4|NA|TRBV7-2|NA
TGTGCCAGCAGCTTGGGACCAAATGAAAAACTGTTTTTT
CASSLGPNEKLFF
>TRBJ2-1|NA|TRBV5-1|many
TGCGCCAGCAGCTTGGACGGGGGAAGCTCCTACAATGAGCAGTTCTTC
CASSLDGGSSYNEQFF
>TRBJ1-6|NA|TRBV6-4|few
TGTGCCAGCAGTGAAGGCGTCACTAATTCACCCCTCCACTTT
CASSEGVTNSPLHF
>TRBJ2-1|NA|TRBV9|few
TGTGCCAGCAGCGTAAACGGGGGGCTCGAACGAAATGAGCAGTTCTTC
CASSVNGGLERNEQFF
>TRBJ1-5|TRBD1|TRBV3-1|few
TGTGCCAGCAGCCATACAGGGGGCAATCAGCCCCAGCATTTT
CASSHTGGNQPQHF
>TRBJ2-5|NA|TRBV7-2|few
TGTGCCAGCTGGAGCCGACCGGGGGAGACCCAGTACTTC
CASWSRPGETQYF
>TRBJ1-1|NA|TRBV11-1|NA
TGTGCCAGCAGCATGACGACAGGGAACACTGAAGCTTTCTTT
CASSMTTGNTEAFF
>TRBJ1-1|NA|TRBV2|few
TGTGCCAGCAGTGTTGGAGGGGCCACCATGAACACTGAAGCTTTCTTT
CASSVGGATMNTEAFF